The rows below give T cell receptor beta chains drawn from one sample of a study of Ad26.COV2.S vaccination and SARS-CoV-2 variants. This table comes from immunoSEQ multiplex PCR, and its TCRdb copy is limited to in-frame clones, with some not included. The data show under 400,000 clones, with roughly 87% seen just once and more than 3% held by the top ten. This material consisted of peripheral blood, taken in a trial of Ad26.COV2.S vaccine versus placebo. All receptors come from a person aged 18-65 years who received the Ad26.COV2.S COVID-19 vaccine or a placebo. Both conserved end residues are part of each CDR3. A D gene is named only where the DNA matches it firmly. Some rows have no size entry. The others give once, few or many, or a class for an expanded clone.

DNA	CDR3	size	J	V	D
TGTGCTAGCAGCTTAGATAGCGGAACATTCAATGAGCAGTTCTTC	CASSLDSGTFNEQFF	-	TRBJ2-1	TRBV7-7	-
TGTGCCAGCAGTGTCCATTCCTTCTTTCAGCCCCAGCATTTT	CASSVHSFFQPQHF	-	TRBJ1-5	TRBV6-2/TRBV6-3	-
TGTGCCAGCAGCTTTAACAGGGTCTACGAGCAGTACTTC	CASSFNRVYEQYF	-	TRBJ2-7	TRBV7-8	-
TGTGCCAGCAGTTTATTCTGGAACACTGAAGCTTTCTTT	CASSLFWNTEAFF	few	TRBJ1-1	TRBV12-3/TRBV12-4	-
TGCGCCAGCAGCCCGGGACTGCAGTTCCAAGAGACCCAGTACTTC	CASSPGLQFQETQYF	-	TRBJ2-5	TRBV5-1	-
TGTGCCAGCAGCTGGGACAGGGGTAGCTCTGGAAACACCATATATTTT	CASSWDRGSSGNTIYF	-	TRBJ1-3	TRBV5-6	TRBD1
TGTGCCAGCAGCTTGGAGGACAGGGGCGGGCAGCCCCAGCATTTT	CASSLEDRGGQPQHF	-	TRBJ1-5	TRBV7-9	TRBD1
TGTGCCAGCAGCCTGGGGGCAGGGGAATTAAATGAGCAGTTCTTC	CASSLGAGELNEQFF	-	TRBJ2-1	TRBV7-3	-
TGTGCCATCGGGGGCAGGGGGAGCGGGGAGCTGTTTTTT	CAIGGRGSGELFF	-	TRBJ2-2	TRBV10-3	TRBD1
TGTGCCACCAGTGATGTGGGACAGAACACCGGGGAGCTGTTTTTT	CATSDVGQNTGELFF	-	TRBJ2-2	TRBV24-1	-
TGTGCCAGCAGTCTCGGGACAGGGGTCGAAAAACTGTTTTTT	CASSLGTGVEKLFF	-	TRBJ1-4	TRBV6-5	TRBD1
TGTGCCAGCAGCGTATCGGGGGTCCCGAACACTGAAGCTTTCTTT	CASSVSGVPNTEAFF	-	TRBJ1-1	TRBV9	-
TGCGCCAGCAGGGGGCAGGGCATTGAAGCTTTCTTT	CASRGQGIEAFF	-	TRBJ1-1	TRBV5-1	-
TGTGCCATCAGTGAGTCCACTCGACCCGGCCGGAACACTGAAGCTTTCTTT	CAISESTRPGRNTEAFF	-	TRBJ1-1	TRBV10-3	-
TGTGCCAGCAGCCAAGTTACCGGATGGGATGGAGATTACATAAATTCACCCCTCCACTTT	CASSQVTGWDGDYINSPLHF	-	TRBJ1-6	TRBV14	-
TGTGCCAGCAGCGCCTCGGGGTCCTACACCGGGGAGCTGTTTTTT	CASSASGSYTGELFF	-	TRBJ2-2	TRBV9	-
TGTGCATCAGGGGGGGGGCAGCCCCAGCATTTT	CASGGGQPQHF	-	TRBJ1-5	TRBV6-5	TRBD1
TGTGCCAGCAGGGGAGATCAGCCCCAGCATTTT	CASRGDQPQHF	-	TRBJ1-5	TRBV6-5	-
TGTGCCAGCAGTTTAAGGGATATAGACAGGGGGCGTCTATTCTACGAGCAGTACTTC	CASSLRDIDRGRLFYEQYF	-	TRBJ2-7	TRBV27	TRBD1
TGTGCCAGCAGCGGCCTCCCGGGACAGCTCACCCTAACCTACAATGAGCAGTTCTTC	CASSGLPGQLTLTYNEQFF	once	TRBJ2-1	TRBV7-2	TRBD1
TGTGCCAGCCATTACAGGGTCGGCCTCGAGAATGAGCAGTTCTTC	CASHYRVGLENEQFF	-	TRBJ2-1	TRBV19	-
TGTGCCAGCAGTCCTCCGGGGCGGTGGGAGACCCAGTACTTC	CASSPPGRWETQYF	once	TRBJ2-5	TRBV27	-
TGTGCCAGCAGCGTAGTTTCCACTGAGCAGTTCTTC	CASSVVSTEQFF	-	TRBJ2-1	TRBV9	-
TGTGCCAGCAGCTTATCTGACAGTACCTACGAGCAGTACTTC	CASSLSDSTYEQYF	-	TRBJ2-7	TRBV5-4	-
TGCGCCAGCAGCTTGGCCATGGCGGGGCCCACCTACGAGCAGTACTTC	CASSLAMAGPTYEQYF	-	TRBJ2-7	TRBV5-1	-
TGTGCCACCAGCAGAGAACCCCGGTCCCCTTACGAGCAGTACTTC	CATSREPRSPYEQYF	few	TRBJ2-7	TRBV15	-
TGTGCCAGCAATCCCGCGGGCCAGGGGGTAACTGAAGCTTTCTTT	CASNPAGQGVTEAFF	-	TRBJ1-1	TRBV7-6	TRBD1
TGTGCCAGCAGCCAGGGACAGGGGTCCACAGATACGCAGTATTTT	CASSQGQGSTDTQYF	few	TRBJ2-3	TRBV7-3	TRBD1
TGTGCCAGCAGCCAAGACAGGGACACTGAAGCTTTCTTT	CASSQDRDTEAFF	-	TRBJ1-1	TRBV3-1/TRBV3-2	-
TGTGCCAGCAGCCCTACAGAAGGCTCTGAAGCTTTCTTT	CASSPTEGSEAFF	-	TRBJ1-1	TRBV7-9	-
TGTGCCAGCAGCTTCGCCTACGAGCAGTACTTC	CASSFAYEQYF	-	TRBJ2-7	TRBV5-8	-
TGTGCCAGCAGTGAGGAGACAGGGGCCGGGGGCTACACCTTC	CASSEETGAGGYTF	-	TRBJ1-2	TRBV6-4	TRBD1
TGTGCCAGCACGCCGGGGTTCTCCTACAATGAGCAGTTCTTC	CASTPGFSYNEQFF	-	TRBJ2-1	TRBV11-1	-
TGCGCCAGCAGCCAAAGAAACAGGGAAGGGTACGAGCAGTACTTC	CASSQRNREGYEQYF	-	TRBJ2-7	TRBV4-1	-
TGTGCCGCCCGGGAGGGGGCTATGGAGACCCAGTACTTC	CAAREGAMETQYF	-	TRBJ2-5	TRBV15	-
TGTGCCAGTAGTATAGGGGGGGGTAATTCACCCCTCCACTTT	CASSIGGGNSPLHF	-	TRBJ1-6	TRBV19	-
TGCAGTGCTAGCCGTTATGAAAAACTGTTTTTT	CSASRYEKLFF	-	TRBJ1-4	TRBV20-1	-
TGTGCCAGCAGTTTAGGTCCGAACACTGAAGCTTTCTTT	CASSLGPNTEAFF	many	TRBJ1-1	TRBV12-3/TRBV12-4	-
TGTGCCAGCAGCCGAACTAGCGGGTGGTACGAGCAGTACTTC	CASSRTSGWYEQYF	-	TRBJ2-7	TRBV3-1/TRBV3-2	TRBD2
TGTGCCAGCAGTTTCGATAATTCACCCCTCCACTTT	CASSFDNSPLHF	-	TRBJ1-6	TRBV12-3/TRBV12-4	-
TGTGCCAGCAGCCAAAACAGGGCTCCCCACTACAATGAGCAGTTCTTC	CASSQNRAPHYNEQFF	-	TRBJ2-1	TRBV6-2/TRBV6-3	-
TGCGCCAGCAGCGCTAGCGGGCCAACGGAGGAGCAGTACTTC	CASSASGPTEEQYF	-	TRBJ2-7	TRBV5-1	TRBD2
TGTGCCAGCAGCGCCCGGGACCTAAACAGCTCCTACAATGAGCAGTTCTTC	CASSARDLNSSYNEQFF	-	TRBJ2-1	TRBV9	-
TGTGCCAGCAGCCAAGAGGCAGGGGCTGAAGCTTTCTTT	CASSQEAGAEAFF	-	TRBJ1-1	TRBV3-1/TRBV3-2	-
TGTGCCAGCAGCCTAACAGGTGTCCCCTCCGGGGGCTACACCTTC	CASSLTGVPSGGYTF	-	TRBJ1-2	TRBV7-3	-
TGTGCCAGCAGCCGACCCGGGGGGAATGAAAAACTGTTTTTT	CASSRPGGNEKLFF	-	TRBJ1-4	TRBV3-1/TRBV3-2	-
TGTGCCAGTAGCAGATTCTCCTCGGGATCTGGAAACACCATATATTTT	CASSRFSSGSGNTIYF	-	TRBJ1-3	TRBV19	-
TGTGCCAGCAGGACGATTCGCGGGGGAGGGGAGACCCAGTACTTC	CASRTIRGGGETQYF	-	TRBJ2-5	TRBV27	TRBD2